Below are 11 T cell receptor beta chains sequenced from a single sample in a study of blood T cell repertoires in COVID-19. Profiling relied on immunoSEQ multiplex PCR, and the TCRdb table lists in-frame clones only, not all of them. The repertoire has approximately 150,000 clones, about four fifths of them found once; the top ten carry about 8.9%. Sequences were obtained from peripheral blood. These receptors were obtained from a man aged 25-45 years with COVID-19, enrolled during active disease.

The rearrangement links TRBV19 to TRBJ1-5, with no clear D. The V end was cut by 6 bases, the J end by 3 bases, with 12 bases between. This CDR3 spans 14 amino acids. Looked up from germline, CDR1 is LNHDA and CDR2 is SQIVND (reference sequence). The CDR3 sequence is CASSAGRDNQPQHF. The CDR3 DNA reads TGTGCCAGTAGCGCCGGGAGGGACAATCAGCCCCAGCATTTT.

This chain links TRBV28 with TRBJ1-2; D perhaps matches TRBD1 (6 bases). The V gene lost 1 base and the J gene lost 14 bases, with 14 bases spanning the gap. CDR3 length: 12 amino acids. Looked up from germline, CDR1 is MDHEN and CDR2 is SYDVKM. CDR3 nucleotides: TGTGCCAGCAGTTTATACCGGACAGCCGCGACCTTC. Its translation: CASSLYRTAATF.

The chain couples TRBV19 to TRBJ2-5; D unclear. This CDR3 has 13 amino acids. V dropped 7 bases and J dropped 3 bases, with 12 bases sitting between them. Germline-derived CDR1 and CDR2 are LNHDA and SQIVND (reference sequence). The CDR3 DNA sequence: TGTGCCAGTAAGGATCGCAGGAAAGAGACCCAGTACTTC. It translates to CASKDRRKETQYF.

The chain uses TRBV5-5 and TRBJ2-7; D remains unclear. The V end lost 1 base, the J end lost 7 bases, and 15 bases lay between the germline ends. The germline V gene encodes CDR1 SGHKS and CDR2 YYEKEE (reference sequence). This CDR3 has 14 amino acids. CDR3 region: CASSLRGKFREQYF. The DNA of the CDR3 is TGTGCCAGCAGCTTGCGTGGCAAATTCAGGGAGCAGTACTTC.

CDR3 in amino acids: CASSPRGGHAFF. The CDR3 nucleotides are TGTGCCAGCAGCCCCCGGGGAGGGCACGCTTTCTTT. The chain carries TRBV7-2 and TRBJ1-1; D uncertain. V was clipped by 5 bases and J by 11 bases, with 15 bases between them. The CDR3 is 12 amino acids. CDR1 and CDR2 (germline): SGHTA, FQGNSA.

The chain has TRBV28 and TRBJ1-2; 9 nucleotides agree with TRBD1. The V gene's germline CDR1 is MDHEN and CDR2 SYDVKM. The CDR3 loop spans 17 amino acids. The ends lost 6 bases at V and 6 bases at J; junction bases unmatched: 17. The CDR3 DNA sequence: TGTGCCAGCAGCCGAAGGGCCAGACAGGGGGTGCTTCATGGCTACACCTTC. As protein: CASSRRARQGVLHGYTF.

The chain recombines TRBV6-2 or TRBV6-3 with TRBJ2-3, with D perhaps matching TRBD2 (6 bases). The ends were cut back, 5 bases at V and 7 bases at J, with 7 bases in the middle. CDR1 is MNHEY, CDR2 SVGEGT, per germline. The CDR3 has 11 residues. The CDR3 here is CASSRGYTQYF. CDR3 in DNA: TGTGCCAGCAGTCGGGGGTATACGCAGTATTTT.

CDR3 amino acids: CASQMWRTGQGSWSYGYTF. As DNA, the CDR3 is TGTGCCTCCCAGATGTGGAGGACGGGACAGGGCTCGTGGAGCTATGGCTACACCTTC. J is TRBJ1-2 and V is TRBV28, with 9 bases aligning to TRBD1. CDR3 length: 19 residues. Trimming cost V 11 bases and J 4 bases; bases outside gene matches: 26. Germline CDR1 is MDHEN and CDR2 is SYDVKM.

The CDR3 nucleotides are TGTGCCAGCAGCTTACTCCAGCGGGATGGAGAGACCCAGTACTTC. The encoded protein is CASSLLQRDGETQYF. This rearrangement joins TRBV7-8 to TRBJ2-5, with 7 bases identical to TRBD2. This CDR3 is built from 15 residues. V was clipped by 2 bases and J by 4 bases; unmatched bases: 7. The germline CDR1 and CDR2 sequences are SGHVS and FQNEAQ.

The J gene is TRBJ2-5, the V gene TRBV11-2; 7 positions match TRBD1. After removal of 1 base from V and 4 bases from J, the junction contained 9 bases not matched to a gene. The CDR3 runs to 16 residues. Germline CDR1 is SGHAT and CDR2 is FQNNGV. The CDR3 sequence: CASSLGTGLGLETQYF. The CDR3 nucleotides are TGTGCCAGCAGCTTAGGGACAGGCCTGGGGTTAGAGACCCAGTACTTC.

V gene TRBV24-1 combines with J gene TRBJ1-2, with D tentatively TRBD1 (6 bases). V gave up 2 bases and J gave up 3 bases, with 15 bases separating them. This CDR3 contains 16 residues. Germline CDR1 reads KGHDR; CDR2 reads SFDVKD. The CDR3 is CATSDSRWTEYYGYTF. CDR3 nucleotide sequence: TGTGCCACCAGTGATTCGCGGTGGACAGAATACTATGGCTACACCTTC.